One sample yielded the 22 T cell receptor beta chains listed below, sequenced in a study of T cell responses to AZD1222 COVID-19 vaccine. Clones were read by immunoSEQ multiplex PCR, and TCRdb kept only the in-frame ones, dropping some. The sample lists over 140,000 clones, roughly 92% seen once, with about 5% in the top ten. The source material was peripheral blood, sampled on day 0 of AZD1222 vaccination. The receptors were sampled from an adult in good health.

This clone has just one count. The chain uses TRBV7-9 and TRBJ2-7; 8 bases agree with TRBD2. Trimming took 8 bases from V and 5 from J; bases not matched to a gene: 14. The germline CDR1 and CDR2 sequences are SEHNR and FQNEAQ (reference sequence). The CDR3 sequence is 15 residues long. The CDR3 DNA reads TGTGCCAGCTTCCCCCCTCGGGGGGGATCCCACGAGCAGTACTTC. It yields the protein CASFPPRGGSHEQYF.

This clone was observed many times. This chain uses TRBV5-6 with TRBJ2-7; D is perhaps TRBD1 or TRBD2 (5 bases each). CDR1 and CDR2 (germline): SGHDT, YYEEEE. CDR3 length: 17 residues. Trimming cost V 0 bases and J 2 bases, with 18 bases left between them. CDR3 sequence (DNA): TGTGCCAGCAGCTTGGACCGGGACGGAGGCCCTACCTACGAGCAGTACTTC. Protein: CASSLDRDGGPTYEQYF.

The J gene is TRBJ1-6, the V gene TRBV7-9; D call uncertain. V lost 2 bases and J lost 8, with 10 bases in between. The CDR3 consists of 14 residues. CDR1 is SEHNR and CDR2 is FQNEAQ in the germline V gene (reference sequence). CDR3 amino acids: CASSLTPNYSPLHF. In DNA form, the CDR3 reads TGTGCCAGCAGCTTAACCCCAAATTATTCACCCCTCCACTTT.

J is TRBJ2-3 and V is TRBV27; 8 bases agree with TRBD1. CDR1 is MNHEY, CDR2 SMNVEV, per germline (reference sequence). V was clipped by 5 bases and J by 0 bases; unmatched bases: 4. The CDR3 extends over 15 amino acids. CDR3 residues: CASSRNRGSTDTQYF. As DNA, the CDR3 is TGTGCCAGCAGTCGAAACAGGGGGAGCACAGATACGCAGTATTTT.

The gene calls are TRBV20-1 and TRBJ2-1; D not certain. Trimming stripped 3 bases from V and 6 bases from J, with 6 bases between. This CDR3 contains 11 residues. Germline assignment: CDR1 DFQATT and CDR2 SNEGSKA (reference sequence). Written as DNA, the CDR3 is TGCAGTGCTAGGCTCTTCAATGAGCAGTTCTTC. This translates into CSARLFNEQFF.

This chain uses TRBV24-1 with TRBJ2-1; TRBD2 matches 13 bases. J gave up 12 bases and V 6 bases, and 16 bases lay outside the gene matches. The CDR3 spans 17 residues. Looked up from germline, CDR1 is KGHDR and CDR2 is SFDVKD. CDR3 nucleotide sequence: TGTGCCACCAGTCAGGAGATAGAAGGGACTAGCGGGGCTTGGCAGTTCTTC. This gives the protein CATSQEIEGTSGAWQFF.

J is TRBJ1-2 and V is TRBV7-8; no definite D call. CDR3 length: 16 residues. In germline, CDR1 is SGHVS, CDR2 FQNEAQ. The V gene lost 4 bases and the J gene lost 4 bases, with 19 bases spanning the gap. Here the CDR3 reads CASSSRGLEGGYGYTF. The CDR3 DNA sequence: TGTGCCAGCAGCTCGAGAGGTTTGGAGGGAGGCTATGGCTACACCTTC.

The genes are TRBV4-2 and TRBJ2-2; TRBD2 agrees at 11 bases. The V gene end was trimmed by 0 bases and the J gene end by 4 bases; junction bases not matched to a gene: 7. The germline V gene encodes CDR1 LGHNA and CDR2 YNFKEQ. The CDR3 loop spans 18 amino acids. The CDR3 loop reads CASSQDPLAGGPTGELFF. CDR3 nucleotide sequence: TGTGCCAGCAGCCAAGACCCCCTAGCGGGAGGACCCACCGGGGAGCTGTTTTTT.

J is TRBJ1-2 and V is TRBV5-1; D possibly corresponds to TRBD1 (6 bases). The V and J ends lost 0 bases and 1 base respectively, with 10 bases between them. Germline values: CDR1 SGHRS, CDR2 YFSETQ. This CDR3 is 15 amino acids long. The CDR3: CASSLAGANNYGYTF. CDR3 DNA sequence: TGCGCCAGCAGCTTGGCGGGGGCCAATAACTATGGCTACACCTTC.

The CDR3 sequence is CASNNRDRGNEQYF. The CDR3 DNA sequence: TGTGCCAGCAATAACCGGGACAGGGGCAACGAGCAGTACTTC. The V gene is TRBV2, the J gene TRBJ2-7, with 10 nucleotides matching TRBD1. V lost 7 bases, J lost 5 bases, and 8 bases stayed unmatched. The CDR3 spans 14 residues. Germline loops: CDR1 SNHLY, CDR2 FYNNEI.

The chain uses TRBV6-6 and TRBJ1-6; weak D call: TRBD1 (5 bases). V was trimmed by 4 bases and J by 3 bases, leaving 10 bases between them. CDR1 and CDR2 from the germline V gene are MNHNY and SVGAGI (reference sequence). The CDR3 is made up of 15 amino acids. For the CDR3, the DNA is TGTGCCAGCAGTTTGGACACGGTCTATAATTCACCCCTCCACTTT. Amino acids: CASSLDTVYNSPLHF.

The V call is TRBV19, the J call TRBJ1-4; TRBD1 might be the D (5 bases). V was shortened by 6 bases and J by 7 bases, with 9 bases between the two germline ends. The CDR3 has 12 residues. Germline V CDR1 and CDR2: LNHDA, SQIVND (reference sequence). For the CDR3, the DNA is TGTGCCAGTAGGGGGCAGGCTGAAAAACTGTTTTTT. Its protein product is CASRGQAEKLFF.

The V call is TRBV6-1, the J call TRBJ1-2; 7 positions agree with TRBD1. The germline V gene encodes CDR1 MNHNS and CDR2 SASEGT. This CDR3 is 14 amino acids long. After removal of 5 bases from V and 2 bases from J, the junction contained 5 bases not matched to a gene. CDR3 protein: CASSSMTGNYGYTF. DNA for the CDR3: TGTGCCAGCAGTTCTATGACAGGGAACTATGGCTACACCTTC.

The chain couples TRBV7-9 to TRBJ2-3, with a possible D match to TRBD1 (7 bases). The germline V gene encodes CDR1 SEHNR and CDR2 FQNEAQ (reference sequence). This CDR3 has 16 amino acids. Trimming pared 5 bases from V and 2 bases from J, leaving 17 bases between. As DNA, the CDR3 is TGTGCCAGCAGCAGTCGGACAGGAGGGATCACAGATACGCAGTATTTT. It encodes CASSSRTGGITDTQYF. The full variable domain, completed using reference TRBV7-9 and TRBJ2-3, is DTGVSQNPRHKITKRGQNVTFRCDPISEHNRLYWYRQTLGQGPEFLTYFQNEAQLEKSRLLSDRFSAERPKGSFSTLEIQRTEQGDSAMYLCASSSRTGGITDTQYFGPGTRLTVL.

The rearrangement links TRBV28 to TRBJ2-2, with TRBD2 as a possible D gene (6 bases). The CDR3 length is 15 residues. Trimming took off 7 bases at V and 6 bases at J, with 18 bases between the two ends. Germline loops: CDR1 MDHEN, CDR2 SYDVKM. The CDR3 is CASNHLRGWSGELFF. CDR3 in DNA: TGTGCCAGCAATCACCTCCGGGGGTGGTCCGGGGAGCTGTTTTTT.

The CDR3 spells CASSLAPNADSGELFF. Here the CDR3 DNA reads TGTGCCAGCAGCTTGGCGCCGAACGCTGATTCCGGGGAGCTGTTTTTT. The chain employs TRBV5-4 and TRBJ2-2; no reliable D call. Per the germline V gene, CDR1 is SGHNT and CDR2 is YYREEE (reference sequence). V was shortened by 0 bases and J by 6 bases, with 15 bases between the two germline ends. This CDR3 spans 16 amino acids.

The chain has TRBV7-8 and TRBJ1-5; D not resolved. Trimming left V 2 bases short and J 6 bases short, with 8 bases between. Per the germline V gene, CDR1 is SGHVS and CDR2 is FQNEAQ. The CDR3 has 13 amino acids. The CDR3 protein is CASSLWVGQPQHF. The CDR3 DNA sequence: TGTGCCAGCAGCTTATGGGTCGGTCAGCCCCAGCATTTT. Full variable domain (remainder filled in from reference TRBV7-8 and TRBJ1-5): GAGVSQSPRYKVAKRGQDVALRCDPISGHVSLFWYQQALGQGPEFLTYFQNEAQLDKSGLPSDRFFAERPEGSVSTLKIQRTQQEDSAVYLCASSLWVGQPQHFGDGTRLSIL.

This chain uses TRBV29-1 with TRBJ1-5; unclear D gene. V lost 4 bases and J 4 bases, leaving 8 bases between the germline ends. The CDR3 loop spans 12 amino acids. Per germline, CDR1 SQVTM and CDR2 ANQGSEA. CDR3 protein: CSVAEGNQPQHF. As DNA, the CDR3 is TGCAGCGTTGCGGAGGGAAATCAGCCCCAGCATTTT.

The chain joins TRBV19 to TRBJ1-5, with D unclear. The CDR3 totals 13 residues. Per germline, CDR1 LNHDA and CDR2 SQIVND (reference sequence). The V end lost 5 bases, the J end lost 7 bases, and 12 bases lay between the germline ends. For the CDR3, the DNA is TGTGCCAGTAGTCGTATGGGGAGGCAGCCCCAGCATTTT. As protein: CASSRMGRQPQHF. Using reference TRBV19 and TRBJ1-5 for the parts outside the CDR3, the full variable domain is DGGITQSPKYLFRKEGQNVTLSCEQNLNHDAMYWYRQDPGQGLRLIYYSQIVNDFQKGDIAEGYSVSREKKESFPLTVTSAQKNPTAFYLCASSRMGRQPQHFGDGTRLSIL.

This rearrangement joins TRBV6-5 to TRBJ2-7; tentative D call: TRBD1 (7 bases). This CDR3 contains 14 residues. The V gene lost 0 bases and the J gene lost 3 bases, with 9 bases spanning the gap. Germline values: CDR1 MNHEY, CDR2 SVGAGI. DNA for the CDR3: TGTGCCAGCAGTTACTCGCGGGACAGCTACGAGCAGTACTTC. It is translated as CASSYSRDSYEQYF.

This chain links TRBV13 with TRBJ1-1; 7 bases align to TRBD1. Germline lookup yields CDR1 PRHDT and CDR2 FYEKMQ (reference sequence). V was pared by 11 bases and J by 8 bases, with 17 bases of the junction left unmatched. This CDR3 has 14 amino acids. In DNA form, the CDR3 reads TGTGCCTCGTCTCCGGGACAGTTTGATCTGGAAGCTTTCTTT. Its protein product is CASSPGQFDLEAFF.

V gene TRBV6-4 combines with J gene TRBJ1-5; D is unclear. Trimming stripped 2 bases from V and 0 bases from J, with 8 bases between. The CDR3 contains 15 residues. The germline CDR1 and CDR2 sequences are MRHNA and SNTAGT. The CDR3 DNA reads as TGTGCCAGCAGTGACCTGTTGCATAGCAATCAGCCCCAGCATTTT. Translation gives CASSDLLHSNQPQHF.